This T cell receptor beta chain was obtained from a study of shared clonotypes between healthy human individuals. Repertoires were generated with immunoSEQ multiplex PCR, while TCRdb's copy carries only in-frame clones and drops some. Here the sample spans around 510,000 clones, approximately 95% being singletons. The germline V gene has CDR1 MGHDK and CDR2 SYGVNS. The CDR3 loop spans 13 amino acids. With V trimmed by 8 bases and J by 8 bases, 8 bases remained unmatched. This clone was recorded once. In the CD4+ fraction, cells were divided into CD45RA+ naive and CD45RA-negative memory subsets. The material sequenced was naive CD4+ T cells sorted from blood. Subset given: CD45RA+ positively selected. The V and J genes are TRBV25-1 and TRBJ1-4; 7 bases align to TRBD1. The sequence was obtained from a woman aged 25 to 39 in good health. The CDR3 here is CASSVRDREKLFF. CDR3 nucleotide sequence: TGTGCCAGCTCCGTCCGGGACAGAGAAAAACTGTTTTTT. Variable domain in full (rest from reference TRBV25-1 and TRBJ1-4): EADIYQTPRYLVIGTGKKITLECSQTMGHDKMYWYQQDPGMELHLIHYSYGVNSTEKGDLSSESTVSRIRTEHFPLTLESARPSHTSQYLCASSVRDREKLFFGSGTQLSVL.